The 15 T cell receptor beta chains reported below all come from one sample, sequenced in a study of blood T cell repertoires in COVID-19. Generated by immunoSEQ multiplex PCR, the TCRdb table keeps only in-frame clones and is missing some. Of approximately 340,000 clones in the sample, about 83% were seen once. Sequencing was carried out using peripheral blood. These receptors originate from a young man with active or convalescent COVID-19.

Written as DNA, the CDR3 is TGTGCCAGCAGTTTAGATAGGAGGGAGGTCCCATACGAGCAGTACTTC. It codes for CASSLDRREVPYEQYF. V is TRBV28 and J is TRBJ2-7; D might be TRBD2 (6 bases). This CDR3 has 16 amino acids. Trimming left V 2 bases short and J 4 bases short, with 18 bases between. CDR1 and CDR2 (germline): MDHEN, SYDVKM. Drawing the rest from reference TRBV28 and TRBJ2-7, the complete variable domain is DVKVTQSSRYLVKRTGEKVFLECVQDMDHENMFWYRQDPGLGLRLIYFSYDVKMKEKGDIPEGYSVSREKKERFSLILESASTNQTSMYLCASSLDRREVPYEQYFGPGTRLTVT.

This clone appeared once. This chain connects TRBV4-1 to TRBJ1-5, with D hard to call. The V end lost 0 bases, the J end lost 6 bases, and 9 bases lay between the germline ends. The CDR3 sequence is 14 residues long. The germline V gene encodes CDR1 MGHRA and CDR2 YSYEKL. The DNA for the CDR3 is TGCGCCAGCAGCCAAGAGCCGGGATCTCAGCCCCAGCATTTT. This sequence encodes CASSQEPGSQPQHF.

This chain connects TRBV5-5 to TRBJ1-2; perhaps TRBD1 as D (5 bases). V was cut by 2 bases and J by 4 bases, with 12 bases left in between. The CDR3 totals 14 residues. CDR1 SGHKS and CDR2 YYEKEE come from the germline V gene (reference sequence). The CDR3 DNA reads as TGTGCCAGCAGCTTTTTGACAGAATCCTATGGCTACACCTTC. Its protein is CASSFLTESYGYTF.

This clone showed up just once. The chain links TRBV5-1 to TRBJ2-5; 7 nucleotides agree with TRBD1. Germline V gene sequence: CDR1 SGHRS, CDR2 YFSETQ. The V and J ends lost 2 bases and 3 bases, in that order; junction bases with no gene match: 4. This CDR3 comprises 14 residues. In nucleotides, the CDR3 is TGCGCCAGCAGCTTCGGCAGGGGGAAAGAGACCCAGTACTTC. It codes for CASSFGRGKETQYF.

The chain recombines TRBV6-6 with TRBJ2-2; 14 bases match TRBD2. V shed 5 bases and J 5 bases; nucleotides not matched to a gene: 1. Per germline, CDR1 MNHNY and CDR2 SVGAGI (reference sequence). The CDR3 runs to 15 residues. CDR3 amino acids: CASSRLAGGTGELFF. CDR3 DNA sequence: TGTGCCAGCAGTAGACTAGCGGGAGGGACCGGGGAGCTGTTTTTT.

This clone has just a few counts. The chain couples TRBV7-9 to TRBJ1-4, with D possibly being TRBD1 (6 bases). The CDR3 has 15 amino acids. Germline loops: CDR1 SEHNR, CDR2 FQNEAQ (reference sequence). The germline V and J ends were trimmed by 5 bases and 5 bases, with 15 bases remaining between them. CDR3 DNA sequence: TGTGCCAGCAGCCCCGCGGGGGCGGGGAATGAAAAACTGTTTTTT. It specifies CASSPAGAGNEKLFF.

The chain has TRBV3-1 (or the pseudogene TRBV3-2) and TRBJ2-1; no clear D gene. The CDR3 consists of 15 residues. CDR1 LGHDT and CDR2 YNNKEL come from the germline V gene (reference sequence). With 0 bases removed from V and 4 bases from J, the gap between germline ends came to 10 bases. The CDR3 protein is CASSQDVAVYNEQFF. The CDR3 nucleotides read TGTGCCAGCAGCCAAGATGTGGCAGTTTACAATGAGCAGTTCTTC.

The chain uses TRBV25-1 and TRBJ1-2; D call uncertain. The V gene's germline CDR1 is MGHDK and CDR2 SYGVNS. The CDR3 length is 10 residues. V was shortened by 2 bases and J by 8 bases, with 3 bases between the two germline ends. The DNA for the CDR3 is TGTGCCAGCAGTGAAGTAGGCTACACCTTC. Protein product: CASSEVGYTF.

V gene TRBV7-9 combines with J gene TRBJ1-3; 7 nucleotides match TRBD1. After removal of 5 bases from V and 4 bases from J, the junction contained 2 bases not matched to a gene. This CDR3 has 13 residues. Germline assignment: CDR1 SEHNR and CDR2 FQNEAQ (reference sequence). In DNA, the CDR3 is TGTGCCAGCAGCCTGGGACAGGGAAACACCATATATTTT. Protein: CASSLGQGNTIYF.

The chain has TRBV7-8 and TRBJ1-4; D is perhaps TRBD1 (5 bases). From germline, CDR1 is SGHVS and CDR2 FQNEAQ. The length of the CDR3 is 16 residues. V was pared by 4 bases and J by 8 bases, with 20 bases between. The DNA for the CDR3 is TGTGCCAGCAGCTCCCCGGGGGGGGGAAGGAGGGAAAAACTGTTTTTT. Residues: CASSSPGGGRREKLFF.

This chain links TRBV6-5 with TRBJ1-2; D call uncertain. Germline V gene sequence: CDR1 MNHEY, CDR2 SVGAGI. The CDR3 consists of 13 residues. V was clipped by 6 bases and J by 4 bases, with 12 bases between them. CDR3 nucleotide sequence: TGTGCCAGCAGCTTTAAGTACAGCTATGGCTACACCTTC. It specifies CASSFKYSYGYTF.

The chain recombines TRBV5-4 with TRBJ1-4; 7 bases line up with TRBD1. V gave up 4 bases and J gave up 7 bases; unmatched junction bases: 10. The CDR3 length is 15 residues. From germline, CDR1 is SGHNT and CDR2 YYREEE (reference sequence). This CDR3 is CASSATGTDREKLFF. CDR3 DNA: TGTGCCAGCAGCGCTACCGGGACAGATCGTGAAAAACTGTTTTTT.

The V gene is TRBV3-1 (or the pseudogene TRBV3-2), the J gene TRBJ2-7, with TRBD1 matching 7 bases. Germline V lookup: CDR1 LGHDT, CDR2 YNNKEL (reference sequence). With V trimmed by 4 bases and J by 3 bases, 12 bases remained unmatched. The CDR3 contains 16 residues. Here the CDR3 reads CASSPGDSLPLYEQYF. Here the CDR3 DNA reads TGTGCCAGCAGCCCTGGGGACAGCCTACCCCTCTACGAGCAGTACTTC.

The CDR3 bases are TGCGCCAGCAGCTTGACAGCGGGAGCGGTGTACGAGCAGTACTTC. Its protein product is CASSLTAGAVYEQYF. The chain is built from TRBV5-1 and TRBJ2-7; 8 bases align to TRBD2. Germline V gene data show CDR1 as SGHRS and CDR2 as YFSETQ. Trimming took 1 base from V and 4 from J; bases not matched to a gene: 7. CDR3 length: 15 amino acids.

This chain connects TRBV9 to TRBJ2-7; D remains ambiguous. CDR1 is SGDLS, CDR2 YYNGEE, per germline. This CDR3 region has 13 residues. Trimming removed 4 bases at V and 3 bases at J, with 11 bases between. The CDR3 region is CASSPEPDYEQYF. The CDR3 DNA follows: TGTGCCAGCAGCCCGGAGCCTGACTACGAGCAGTACTTC.